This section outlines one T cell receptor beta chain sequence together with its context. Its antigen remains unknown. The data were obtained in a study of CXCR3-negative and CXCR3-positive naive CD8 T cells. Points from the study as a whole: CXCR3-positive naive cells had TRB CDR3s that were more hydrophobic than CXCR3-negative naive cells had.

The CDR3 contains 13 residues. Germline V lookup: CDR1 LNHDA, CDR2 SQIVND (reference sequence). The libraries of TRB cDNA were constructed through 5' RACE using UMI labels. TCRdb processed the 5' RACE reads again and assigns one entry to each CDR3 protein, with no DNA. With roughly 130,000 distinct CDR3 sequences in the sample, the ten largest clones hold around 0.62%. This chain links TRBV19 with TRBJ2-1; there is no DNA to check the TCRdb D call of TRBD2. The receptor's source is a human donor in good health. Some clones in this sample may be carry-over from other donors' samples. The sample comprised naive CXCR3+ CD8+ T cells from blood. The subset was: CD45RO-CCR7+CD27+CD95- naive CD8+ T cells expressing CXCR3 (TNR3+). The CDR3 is CASTSGSYNEQFF.